The source of this T cell receptor beta chain is a study of blood T cell repertoires in COVID-19. Study-wide background: Samples taken during acute and convalescent COVID-19 were collected in the United States, Italy and Spain. T cells, B-cell-depleted T cells, or PBMCs provided the cDNA or gDNA that served as material.

V gave up 6 bases and J gave up 9 bases; unmatched junction bases: 6. Germline CDR1 is WNHNN and CDR2 is SYGVQD (reference sequence). This CDR3 is 13 amino acids long. This clone was counted a few times. Original processing notes: Estimation of nucleated cell counts was performed using reference gene primer amplification. Sequencing used immunoSEQ multiplex PCR; TCRdb keeps in-frame clones, though not all of them. Clone size and the V and J calls come from that table; the DNA yielded D and trimming. This table has 64,000 or so clones, around 79% appearing once. The TCR sequence derives from a human donor in a cohort sampled during active COVID-19. V is TRBV10-1 and J is TRBJ2-1; TRBD1 matches 9 bases. Sequenced sample: peripheral blood. The CDR3 DNA reads TGCGCCAGCAGCGGACAGGGGAGGAGTGAGCAGTTCTTC. Translating it yields CASSGQGRSEQFF.